This T cell receptor (beta chain) stems from a study of monozygotic twins with inflammatory bowel disease. Germline V gene data show CDR1 as ENHRY and CDR2 as SYGVKD. CDR3 length: 15 amino acids. TCRdb re-called the 5' RACE reads and catalogs CDR3 proteins one per entry, DNA excluded. This sample lists around 450,000 distinct CDR3 sequences; its ten largest clones have about 2.2%. This clonotype originated in a human donor with ulcerative colitis or Crohn's disease, or a healthy co-twin of an affected twin (not recorded which). The rearrangement uses TRBV10-3 and TRBJ1-4. Sequencing was performed on blood. CDR3 amino acids: CAIRAQQATNEKLFF.